This is a list of T cell receptor beta chains from one sample in a study of naive and memory T cell subsets. TCRdb called the UMI-ligation and nested PCR reads again in MiXCR, with one record for every CDR3 protein. The sample yields over 130,000 distinct CDR3 sequences, under 25% seen once. The material sequenced was naive CD8+ T cells from blood. The receptors here all came from a human donor in good health. CDR3s include the opening cysteine and the closing phenylalanine or tryptophan. Each record gives: V gene, D gene, clone size, J gene, CDR3 protein, CDR3 DNA. D genes are given only for firm matches. Clone size is stated in some rows and not others, as once, few, many or a class when expanded.

TRBV6-1	TRBD2	.	TRBJ2-5	CASSEMGGYQETQYF	TGTGCCAGCAGTGAAATGGGGGGGTACCAAGAGACCCAGTACTTC
TRBV20-1	.	.	TRBJ2-7	CSAPPSMSYEQYF	TGCAGTGCCCCCCCATCGATGTCCTACGAGCAGTACTTC
TRBV20-1	.	.	TRBJ1-2	CSAREPGDGYGYTF	TGCAGTGCTAGAGAGCCAGGGGATGGCTATGGCTACACCTTC
TRBV27	.	few	TRBJ2-3	CASSRGSADTQYF	TGTGCCAGCAGTAGGGGGTCAGCAGATACGCAGTATTTT
TRBV28	.	.	TRBJ2-3	CATHGLKIRTDTQYF	TGTGCCACCCACGGTCTGAAAATACGCACGGATACGCAGTATTTT
TRBV20-1	.	few	TRBJ2-3	CSARVPSTDTQYF	TGCAGTGCTAGAGTCCCTAGCACAGATACGCAGTATTTT
TRBV20-1	.	.	TRBJ2-3	CSARVPRLNTDTQYF	TGCAGTGCTAGGGTGCCACGACTGAACACAGATACGCAGTATTTT
TRBV4-1	TRBD2	.	TRBJ2-2	CASSQGGSNTGELFF	TGCGCCAGCAGCCAAGGCGGGAGTAACACCGGGGAGCTGTTTTTT
TRBV28	.	.	TRBJ1-1	CASSLGLGGEPEAFF	TGTGCCAGCAGTTTGGGGCTGGGAGGGGAACCTGAAGCTTTCTTT
TRBV24-1	TRBD1	.	TRBJ2-1	CATGTELYNEQFF	TGTGCCACCGGGACAGAGTTATACAATGAGCAGTTCTTC